Below are 29 T cell receptor beta chains sequenced from a single sample in a study of T cell changes during pregnancy in multiple sclerosis. The protocol was immunoSEQ multiplex PCR, while the TCRdb copy is restricted to in-frame clones and leaves out a portion. The data contain about 67,000 clones, around nine tenths of them singletons. The sequences come from peripheral blood, collected in the third trimester of pregnancy. Receptors originate from a female donor with multiple sclerosis, enrolled in a pregnancy study.

The V and J genes are TRBV30 and TRBJ2-3, with TRBD2 matching over 13 bases. The CDR3 runs 14 residues. Germline V gene lookup returns CDR1 GTSNPN and CDR2 SVGIG (reference sequence). Trimming took 5 bases from V and 3 from J; bases not matched to a gene: 2. The chain's CDR3 is CAWQLAGGTDTQYF. Here the CDR3 DNA reads TGTGCCTGGCAACTAGCGGGGGGGACAGATACGCAGTATTTT. Filled out from reference TRBV30 and TRBJ2-3, the complete variable domain reads SQTIHQWPATLVQPVGSPLSLECTVEGTSNPNLYWYRQAAGRGLQLLFYSVGIGQISSEVPQNLSASRPQDRQFILSSKKLLLSDSGFYLCAWQLAGGTDTQYFGPGTRLTVL.

This chain connects TRBV7-9 to TRBJ1-2, with D uncertain. V lost 7 bases to trimming and J lost 5 bases, with 20 bases between them. The CDR3 consists of 15 residues. Germline CDR1 and CDR2: SEHNR and FQNEAQ (reference sequence). CDR3: CASIGLDGGLYGYTF. DNA for the CDR3: TGTGCCAGCATCGGACTAGACGGAGGACTTTATGGCTACACCTTC.

This chain connects TRBV19 to TRBJ2-1; 9 bases align to TRBD2. Germline assignment: CDR1 LNHDA and CDR2 SQIVND (reference sequence). Trimming at V came to 3 bases and at J to 9 bases, leaving 6 bases not matched to a gene. This CDR3 comprises 14 residues. CDR3 residues: CASSIGGGAIEQFF. The CDR3 DNA follows: TGTGCCAGTAGTATTGGCGGGGGGGCGATTGAGCAGTTCTTC.

This chain joins TRBV28 and TRBJ2-1; TRBD2 is a possible D gene (6 bases). The ends were cut back, 4 bases at V and 9 bases at J, with 13 bases in the middle. Germline assignment: CDR1 MDHEN and CDR2 SYDVKM. This CDR3 is 13 amino acids long. The CDR3 bases are TGTGCCAGCAGTTCCGGGACTTTACGTGAGCAGTTCTTC. Encoded protein: CASSSGTLREQFF.

This sequence joins TRBV7-2 and TRBJ2-5, with D maybe TRBD1 (6 bases). This CDR3 is built from 18 residues. The germline V and J ends were trimmed by 3 bases and 4 bases, with 24 bases remaining between them. From germline, CDR1 is SGHTA and CDR2 FQGNSA. DNA for the CDR3: TGTGCCAGCAGCTTGTCCCTCTTTAAAACAGGGAACTCAGAGACCCAGTACTTC. Its translation is CASSLSLFKTGNSETQYF.

The chain joins TRBV27 to TRBJ2-5, with 7 bases lining up with TRBD1. The CDR3 runs 15 residues. Germline CDR1 reads MNHEY; CDR2 reads SMNVEV (reference sequence). Germline trimming cut 4 bases from V and 1 base from J; bases unmatched to any gene: 6. CDR3 coding DNA: TGTGCCAGCAGTTGGAAGGGGGCGCGCCAAGAGACCCAGTACTTC. Translated: CASSWKGARQETQYF.

This clone was seen a single time. The rearrangement joins TRBV4-3 to TRBJ1-2; the match to TRBD1 covers 10 bases. The V segment lost 4 bases and the J segment 6 bases; nucleotides outside the gene matches: 11. CDR1 and CDR2 from the germline V gene are LGHNA and YSLEER. CDR3 length: 16 amino acids. CDR3: CASSPTGGAGYHGYTF. CDR3 in DNA: TGCGCCAGCAGCCCGACAGGGGGCGCAGGGTACCATGGCTACACCTTC.

V and J are TRBV5-1 and TRBJ2-3; 7 bases fit TRBD2. The CDR3 length is 14 residues. Unmatched junction bases numbered 3, after V lost 3 bases and J lost 2 bases. Germline CDR1 SGHRS, CDR2 YFSETQ. The CDR3 bases are TGCGCCAGCAGCTGGACTAGTGTCACAGATACGCAGTATTTT. It is translated as CASSWTSVTDTQYF.

The chain is built from TRBV20-1 and TRBJ1-2; no firm D call. V dropped 3 bases and J dropped 6 bases, with 2 bases sitting between them. The CDR3 spans 9 residues. CDR1 and CDR2 (germline): DFQATT, SNEGSKA (reference sequence). The CDR3, as DNA: TGCAGTGCTAGCGATGGCTACACCTTC. This codes for CSASDGYTF.

This clone appeared once. The chain couples TRBV25-1 to TRBJ2-2; TRBD1 aligns across 8 bases. The CDR3 has 16 amino acids. The ends lost 3 bases at V and 2 bases at J; junction bases unmatched: 5. The germline CDR1 and CDR2 sequences are MGHDK and SYGVNS. The CDR3 loop reads CASSDPGQGNTGELFF. The DNA for the CDR3 is TGTGCCAGCAGTGACCCCGGACAGGGAAACACCGGGGAGCTGTTTTTT.

This chain joins TRBV9 and TRBJ2-1, with D perhaps TRBD1 (5 bases). The CDR3 has 15 amino acids. Germline V lookup: CDR1 SGDLS, CDR2 YYNGEE. The V and J ends lost 0 bases and 5 bases respectively, with 12 bases between them. CDR3 nucleotides: TGTGCCAGCAGCGTAGCCTCAGGGTCTCACAATGAGCAGTTCTTC. This encodes CASSVASGSHNEQFF.

The chain's CDR3 is CAISDVRGKDGYTF. The CDR3, as DNA: TGTGCCATCAGTGACGTCAGGGGTAAGGATGGCTACACCTTC. J is TRBJ1-2 and V is TRBV10-3; perhaps TRBD1 as D (6 bases). The germline CDR1 and CDR2 sequences are ENHRY and SYGVKD. Trimming removed 3 bases from V and 6 bases from J, with 14 bases in between. This CDR3 has 14 residues.

The CDR3 DNA sequence: TGTGCCAGCAGCTGGGACACCCTCCCCGAGCCCCAGCATTTT. It encodes CASSWDTLPEPQHF. The chain uses TRBV7-9 and TRBJ1-5; tentatively, D is TRBD1 (6 bases). V shed 4 bases and J shed 8 bases, with 15 bases lying between them. The CDR3 has 14 residues. Germline-derived CDR1 and CDR2 are SEHNR and FQNEAQ (reference sequence).

The genes are TRBV7-8 and TRBJ2-2, with a possible D match to TRBD2 (6 bases). With 0 bases removed from V and 6 bases from J, the gap between germline ends came to 11 bases. Germline assignment: CDR1 SGHVS and CDR2 FQNEAQ. The CDR3 extends over 15 amino acids. The CDR3 DNA follows: TGTGCCAGCAGCTTAGCGGGGGGTCCCTCCGGGGAGCTGTTTTTT. Translated, it gives CASSLAGGPSGELFF.

The chain has TRBV27 and TRBJ1-1, with TRBD1 as a possible D gene (6 bases). Trimming removed 2 bases at V and 4 bases at J, with 11 bases between. The CDR3 consists of 14 residues. CDR1 MNHEY and CDR2 SMNVEV come from the germline V gene (reference sequence). The CDR3 nucleotides are TGTGCCAGCAGTTTAGGGGGCTGGAGCACTGAAGCTTTCTTT. Translation gives CASSLGGWSTEAFF.

The chain recombines TRBV14 with TRBJ1-1, with D possibly being TRBD1 (5 bases). Looked up from germline, CDR1 is SGHDN and CDR2 is FVKESK. The length of the CDR3 is 13 residues. Trimming took 5 bases from V and 2 from J, leaving 9 bases between them. CDR3: CASSSQGNTEAFF. The DNA of the CDR3 is TGTGCCAGCAGCAGCCAGGGTAACACTGAAGCTTTCTTT. The full variable domain, its missing parts supplied by reference TRBV14 and TRBJ1-1, is EAGVTQFPSHSVIEKGQTVTLRCDPISGHDNLYWYRRVMGKEIKFLLHFVKESKQDESGMPNNRFLAERTGGTYSTLKVQPAELEDSGVYFCASSSQGNTEAFFGQGTRLTVV.

On this clone: This sample includes further DNA sequences coding for the same CDR3. V usage is TRBV5-6 and J usage is TRBJ2-7; tentative D call: TRBD1 (5 bases). Trimming shortened V by 2 bases and J by 1 base, and 7 bases separated the two germline ends. This CDR3 spans 13 amino acids. The germline CDR1 and CDR2 sequences are SGHDT and YYEEEE. The CDR3 region has the DNA TGTGCCAGCAGCTTAAGGGGTTCCTACGAGCAGTACTTC. Translated, it gives CASSLRGSYEQYF. Complete variable domain (other parts from reference TRBV5-6 and TRBJ2-7): DAGVTQSPTHLIKTRGQQVTLRCSPKSGHDTVSWYQQALGQGPQFIFQYYEEEERQRGNFPDRFSGHQFPNYSSELNVNALLLGDSALYLCASSLRGSYEQYFGPGTRLTVT.

The CDR3 coding sequence is TGTGCCAGCAGCCCGGACAGGGGAAGCTACACCTTC. This encodes CASSPDRGSYTF. This rearrangement joins TRBV7-2 to TRBJ1-2, with TRBD1 identical over 9 bases. The length of the CDR3 is 12 residues. Germline V lookup: CDR1 SGHTA, CDR2 FQGNSA. J was trimmed by 9 bases and V by 5 bases; bases with no gene match: 4.

The chain couples TRBV5-1 to TRBJ2-1; the D is unclear. Trimming shortened V by 0 bases and J by 6 bases, and 4 bases separated the two germline ends. CDR3 length: 12 amino acids. Per the germline V gene, CDR1 is SGHRS and CDR2 is YFSETQ. The CDR3 region is CASSLGVNEQFF. The CDR3 nucleotides are TGCGCCAGCAGCTTGGGAGTCAATGAGCAGTTCTTC.

This CDR3 is CASSIAAGVYQPQHF. DNA for the CDR3: TGTGCCAGTAGTATTGCCGCAGGGGTTTATCAGCCCCAGCATTTT. The gene calls are TRBV19 and TRBJ1-5; tentatively, D is TRBD1 (6 bases). Trimming took 3 bases from V and 5 from J, leaving 14 bases between them. There are 15 residues in the CDR3. The germline V gene encodes CDR1 LNHDA and CDR2 SQIVND (reference sequence).

The rearrangement links TRBV25-1 to TRBJ2-7, with D tentatively TRBD1 (6 bases). V lost 4 bases to trimming and J lost 5 bases, with 12 bases between them. Germline CDR1 is MGHDK and CDR2 is SYGVNS. The CDR3 contains 13 residues. CDR3: CASSGVDSHEQYF. Here the CDR3 DNA reads TGTGCCAGCAGTGGGGTGGACAGCCACGAGCAGTACTTC.

V usage is TRBV7-9 and J usage is TRBJ1-3; D remains unclear. V was shortened by 5 bases and J by 0 bases, with 11 bases between the two germline ends. The germline V gene has CDR1 SEHNR and CDR2 FQNEAQ (reference sequence). The CDR3 is made up of 15 amino acids. CDR3 region: CASSDEFYSGNTIYF. The CDR3 DNA follows: TGTGCCAGCAGCGATGAATTCTACTCTGGAAACACCATATATTTT.

The rearrangement uses TRBV30 and TRBJ1-1, with D hard to call. V lost 3 bases and J lost 7, with 9 bases in between. CDR1 is GTSNPN and CDR2 is SVGIG in the germline V gene (reference sequence). This CDR3 spans 11 amino acids. CDR3: CAWSLENEAFF. As DNA, the CDR3 is TGTGCCTGGAGCCTCGAGAATGAAGCTTTCTTT. Full variable domain (outside the CDR3, taken from reference TRBV30 and TRBJ1-1): SQTIHQWPATLVQPVGSPLSLECTVEGTSNPNLYWYRQAAGRGLQLLFYSVGIGQISSEVPQNLSASRPQDRQFILSSKKLLLSDSGFYLCAWSLENEAFFGQGTRLTVV.

V and J are TRBV30 and TRBJ2-5; 7 bases are shared with TRBD2. Germline loops: CDR1 GTSNPN, CDR2 SVGIG (reference sequence). V lost 2 bases and J lost 7; bases outside the gene matches: 10. The CDR3 runs to 14 residues. The CDR3 spells CAWSTAGERWTQYF. The CDR3 nucleotides read TGTGCCTGGAGTACGGCGGGGGAACGGTGGACCCAGTACTTC.

V gene TRBV6-5 combines with J gene TRBJ2-7; TRBD1 aligns across 7 bases. Looked up from germline, CDR1 is MNHEY and CDR2 is SVGAGI. This CDR3 contains 13 residues. J lost 3 bases, V lost 6 bases, and 5 bases had no gene match. CDR3 sequence: CASSTNRGYEQYF. The CDR3 DNA follows: TGTGCCAGCAGCACAAACAGGGGCTACGAGCAGTACTTC.

The V call is TRBV5-6, the J call TRBJ1-3, with unresolved D. Trimming shortened V by 1 base and J by 0 bases, and 8 bases separated the two germline ends. The CDR3 contains 15 residues. Per germline, CDR1 SGHDT and CDR2 YYEEEE. CDR3 in DNA: TGTGCCAGCAGCTTGATCGGTTCCTCTGGAAACACCATATATTTT. This sequence encodes CASSLIGSSGNTIYF.

This chain joins TRBV30 and TRBJ1-6; 7 bases line up with TRBD1. The CDR3 length is 15 residues. Germline V gene lookup returns CDR1 GTSNPN and CDR2 SVGIG (reference sequence). J lost 7 bases, V lost 0 bases, and 6 bases had no gene match. CDR3 amino acids: CAWSVDDRENSPLHF. CDR3 bases: TGTGCCTGGAGTGTAGACGACAGGGAGAATTCACCCCTCCACTTT. The complete variable domain, with remaining parts taken from reference TRBV30 and TRBJ1-6, reads SQTIHQWPATLVQPVGSPLSLECTVEGTSNPNLYWYRQAAGRGLQLLFYSVGIGQISSEVPQNLSASRPQDRQFILSSKKLLLSDSGFYLCAWSVDDRENSPLHFGNGTRLTVT.

The rearrangement joins TRBV19 to TRBJ2-7, with D tentatively TRBD1 (5 bases). This CDR3 contains 16 residues. V dropped 1 base and J dropped 2 bases, with 15 bases sitting between them. Germline V gene lookup returns CDR1 LNHDA and CDR2 SQIVND (reference sequence). The CDR3 loop is CASSIGPRRATYEQYF. DNA for the CDR3: TGTGCCAGTAGTATAGGCCCCCGCAGGGCTACCTACGAGCAGTACTTC.

This clone occurred once. V and J are TRBV7-9 and TRBJ2-7; 7 bases map to TRBD2. The CDR3 length is 16 residues. Germline V lookup: CDR1 SEHNR, CDR2 FQNEAQ (reference sequence). With 4 bases clipped from V and 0 bases from J, the junction kept 9 bases outside the gene matches. CDR3: CASSSQTSHLSYEQYF. CDR3 sequence (DNA): TGTGCCAGCAGCTCCCAGACTAGCCACCTCTCCTACGAGCAGTACTTC.